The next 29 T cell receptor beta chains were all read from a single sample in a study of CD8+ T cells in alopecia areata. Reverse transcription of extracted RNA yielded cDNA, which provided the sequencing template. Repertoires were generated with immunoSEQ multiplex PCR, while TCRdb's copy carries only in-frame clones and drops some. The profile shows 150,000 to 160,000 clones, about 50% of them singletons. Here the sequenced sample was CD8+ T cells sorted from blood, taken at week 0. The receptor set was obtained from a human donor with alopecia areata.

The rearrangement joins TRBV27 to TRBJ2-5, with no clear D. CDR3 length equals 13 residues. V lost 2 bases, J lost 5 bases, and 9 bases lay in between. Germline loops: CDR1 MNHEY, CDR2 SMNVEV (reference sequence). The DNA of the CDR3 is TGTGCCAGCAGTTTAGTGATTGGGGAGACCCAGTACTTC. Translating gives CASSLVIGETQYF.

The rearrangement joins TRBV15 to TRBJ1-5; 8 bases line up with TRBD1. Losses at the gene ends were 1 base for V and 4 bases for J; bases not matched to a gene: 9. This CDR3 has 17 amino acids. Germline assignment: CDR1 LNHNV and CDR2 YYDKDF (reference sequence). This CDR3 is CATSRGGQGGVNQPQHF. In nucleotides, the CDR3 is TGTGCCACCAGCAGAGGCGGACAGGGTGGTGTGAATCAGCCCCAGCATTTT.

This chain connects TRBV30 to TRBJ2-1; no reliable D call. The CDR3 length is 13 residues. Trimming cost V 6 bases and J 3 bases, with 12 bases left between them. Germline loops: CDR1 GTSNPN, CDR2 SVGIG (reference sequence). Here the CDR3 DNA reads TGTGCCTGCACCACAACCCACTACAATGAGCAGTTCTTC. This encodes CACTTTHYNEQFF.

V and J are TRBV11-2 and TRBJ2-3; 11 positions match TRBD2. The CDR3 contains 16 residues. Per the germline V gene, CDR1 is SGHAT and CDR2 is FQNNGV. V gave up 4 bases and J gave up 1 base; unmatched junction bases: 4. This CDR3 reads CASSSGTSGGTDTQYF. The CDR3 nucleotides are TGTGCCAGCAGCTCAGGGACTAGCGGAGGCACAGATACGCAGTATTTT.

The DNA of the CDR3 is TGTGCCAGCAGCGTACAGGGCTTGGCTGGAAACACCATATATTTT. This codes for CASSVQGLAGNTIYF. This chain links TRBV9 with TRBJ1-3; possibly TRBD1 for D (5 bases). Germline assignment: CDR1 SGDLS and CDR2 YYNGEE. V shed 1 base and J shed 2 bases, with 10 bases lying between them. This CDR3 spans 15 amino acids.

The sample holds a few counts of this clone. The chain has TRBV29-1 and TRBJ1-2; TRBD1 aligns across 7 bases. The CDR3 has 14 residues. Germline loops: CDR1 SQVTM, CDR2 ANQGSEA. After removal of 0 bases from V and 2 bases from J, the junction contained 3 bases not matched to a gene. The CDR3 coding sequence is TGCAGCGTTGAAGATACAGGGGCCAACTATGGCTACACCTTC. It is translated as CSVEDTGANYGYTF.

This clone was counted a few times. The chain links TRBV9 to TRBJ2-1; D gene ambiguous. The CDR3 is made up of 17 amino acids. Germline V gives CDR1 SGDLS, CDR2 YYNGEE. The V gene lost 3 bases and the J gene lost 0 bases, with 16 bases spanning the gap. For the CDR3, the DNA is TGTGCCAGCAGCGCCTGGGCCGCCCCGGGCTCCTACAATGAGCAGTTCTTC. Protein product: CASSAWAAPGSYNEQFF.

The CDR3 nucleotides read TGTGCCAGCAGCTCCCAATTACAGGGCTACACTGAAGCTTTCTTT. Protein: CASSSQLQGYTEAFF. This chain links TRBV13 with TRBJ1-1; tentative D call: TRBD1 (6 bases). The CDR3 has 15 residues. Germline loops: CDR1 PRHDT, CDR2 FYEKMQ (reference sequence). V was cut by 4 bases and J by 3 bases, with 15 bases left in between.

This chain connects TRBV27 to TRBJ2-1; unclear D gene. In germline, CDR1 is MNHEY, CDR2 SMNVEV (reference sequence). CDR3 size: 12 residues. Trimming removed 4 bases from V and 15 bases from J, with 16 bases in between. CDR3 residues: CASSSVQLEWFF. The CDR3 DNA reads TGTGCCAGCAGTTCGGTCCAATTGGAATGGTTCTTC.

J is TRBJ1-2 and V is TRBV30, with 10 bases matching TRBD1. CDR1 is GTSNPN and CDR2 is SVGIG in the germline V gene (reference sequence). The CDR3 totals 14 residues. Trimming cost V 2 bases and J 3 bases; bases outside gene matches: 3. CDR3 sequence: CAWSPGQGYYGYTF. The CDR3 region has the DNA TGTGCCTGGAGTCCGGGACAGGGGTACTATGGCTACACCTTC.

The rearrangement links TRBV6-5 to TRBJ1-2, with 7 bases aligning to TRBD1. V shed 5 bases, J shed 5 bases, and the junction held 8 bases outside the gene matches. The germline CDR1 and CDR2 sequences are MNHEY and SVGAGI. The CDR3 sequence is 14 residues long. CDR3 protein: CASSDPGTDYGYTF. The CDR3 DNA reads TGTGCCAGCAGTGATCCCGGGACAGATTATGGCTACACCTTC.

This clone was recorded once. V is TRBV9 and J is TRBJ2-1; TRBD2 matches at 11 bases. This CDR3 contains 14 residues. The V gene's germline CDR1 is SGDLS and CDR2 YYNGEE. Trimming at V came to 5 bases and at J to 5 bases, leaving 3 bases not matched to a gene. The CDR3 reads CASSTSGGNNEQFF. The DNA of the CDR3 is TGTGCCAGCAGTACTAGCGGGGGAAACAATGAGCAGTTCTTC.

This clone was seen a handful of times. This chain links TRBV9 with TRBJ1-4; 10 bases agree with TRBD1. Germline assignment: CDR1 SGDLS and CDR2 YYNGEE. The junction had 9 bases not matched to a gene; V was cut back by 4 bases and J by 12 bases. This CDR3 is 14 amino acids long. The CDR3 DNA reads TGTGCCAGCAGCTACCGGGACAGGGGCCCGGAACTGTTTTTT. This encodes CASSYRDRGPELFF. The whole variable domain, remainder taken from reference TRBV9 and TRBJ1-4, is DSGVTQTPKHLITATGQRVTLRCSPRSGDLSVYWYQQSLDQGLQFLIQYYNGEERAKGNILERFSAQQFPDLHSELNLSSLELGDSALYFCASSYRDRGPELFFGSGTQLSVL.

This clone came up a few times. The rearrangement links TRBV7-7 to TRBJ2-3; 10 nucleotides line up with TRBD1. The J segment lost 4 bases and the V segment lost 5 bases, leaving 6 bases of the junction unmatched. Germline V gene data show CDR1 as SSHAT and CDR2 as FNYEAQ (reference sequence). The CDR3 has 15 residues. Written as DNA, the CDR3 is TGTGCCAGCAGCCCGGGGACAGGGGCTCCAGATACGCAGTATTTT. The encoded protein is CASSPGTGAPDTQYF.

CDR3 sequence reads: CASSRTGTNKPYEQYF. The CDR3 bases are TGTGCCAGCAGCCGAACCGGGACTAACAAACCCTACGAGCAGTACTTC. The chain carries TRBV7-9 and TRBJ2-7; 7 bases map to TRBD2. Germline CDR1 reads SEHNR; CDR2 reads FQNEAQ (reference sequence). The CDR3 contains 16 residues. With V trimmed by 5 bases and J by 2 bases, 12 bases remained unmatched.

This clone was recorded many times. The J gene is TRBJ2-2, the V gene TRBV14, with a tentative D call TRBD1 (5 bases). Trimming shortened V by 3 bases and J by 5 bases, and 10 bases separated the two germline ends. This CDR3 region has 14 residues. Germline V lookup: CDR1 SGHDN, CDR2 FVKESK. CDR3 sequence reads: CASSQNSGTGELFF. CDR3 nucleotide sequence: TGTGCCAGCAGCCAGAATTCAGGGACCGGGGAGCTGTTTTTT.

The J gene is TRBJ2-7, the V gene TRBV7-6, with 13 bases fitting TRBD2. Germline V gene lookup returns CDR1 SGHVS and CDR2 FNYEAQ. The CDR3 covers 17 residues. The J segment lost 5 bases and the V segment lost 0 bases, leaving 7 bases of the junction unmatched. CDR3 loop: CASSLATSGGIVDEQYF. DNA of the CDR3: TGTGCCAGCAGCTTAGCGACTAGCGGGGGGATAGTCGACGAGCAGTACTTC. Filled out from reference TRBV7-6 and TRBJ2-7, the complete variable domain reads GAGVSQSPRYKVTKRGQDVALRCDPISGHVSLYWYRQALGQGPEFLTYFNYEAQQDKSGLPNDRFSAERPEGSISTLTIQRTEQRDSAMYRCASSLATSGGIVDEQYFGPGTRLTVT.

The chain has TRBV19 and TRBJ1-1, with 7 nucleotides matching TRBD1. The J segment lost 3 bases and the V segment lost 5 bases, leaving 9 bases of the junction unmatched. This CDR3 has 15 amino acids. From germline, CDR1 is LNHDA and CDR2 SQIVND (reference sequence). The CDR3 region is CASSARTGGYTEAFF. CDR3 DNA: TGTGCCAGTAGTGCGCGGACAGGAGGGTACACTGAAGCTTTCTTT.

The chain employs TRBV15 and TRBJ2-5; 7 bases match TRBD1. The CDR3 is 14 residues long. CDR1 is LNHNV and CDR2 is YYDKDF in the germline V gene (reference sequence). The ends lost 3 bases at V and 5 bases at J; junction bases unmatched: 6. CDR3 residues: CATSSESGGETQYF. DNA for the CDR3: TGTGCCACCAGCAGTGAGTCAGGGGGTGAGACCCAGTACTTC.

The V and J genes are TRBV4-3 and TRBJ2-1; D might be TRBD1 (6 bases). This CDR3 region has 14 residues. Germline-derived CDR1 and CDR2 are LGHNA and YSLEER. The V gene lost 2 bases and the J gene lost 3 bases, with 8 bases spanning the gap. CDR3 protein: CASSQRDNYNEQFF. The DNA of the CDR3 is TGCGCCAGCAGCCAACGGGACAACTACAATGAGCAGTTCTTC.

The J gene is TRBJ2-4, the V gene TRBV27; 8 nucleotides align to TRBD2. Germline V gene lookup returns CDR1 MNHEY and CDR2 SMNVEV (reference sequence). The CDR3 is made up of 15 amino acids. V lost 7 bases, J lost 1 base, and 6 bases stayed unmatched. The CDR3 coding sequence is TGTGCCAGCATGCGGGGGGCGGCGGCCAAAAACATTCAGTACTTC. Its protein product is CASMRGAAAKNIQYF.

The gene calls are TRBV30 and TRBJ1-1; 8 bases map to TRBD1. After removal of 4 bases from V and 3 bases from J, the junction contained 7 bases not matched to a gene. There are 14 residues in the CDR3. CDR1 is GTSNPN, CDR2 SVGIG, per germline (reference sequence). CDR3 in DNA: TGTGCCTGGACAGGGGGCCAGTTTCACACTGAAGCTTTCTTT. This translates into CAWTGGQFHTEAFF.

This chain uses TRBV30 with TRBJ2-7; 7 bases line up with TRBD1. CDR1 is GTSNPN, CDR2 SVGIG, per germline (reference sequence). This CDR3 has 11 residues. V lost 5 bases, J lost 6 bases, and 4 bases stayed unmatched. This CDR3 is CAWQTGSEQYF. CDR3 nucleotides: TGTGCCTGGCAGACAGGGTCCGAGCAGTACTTC.

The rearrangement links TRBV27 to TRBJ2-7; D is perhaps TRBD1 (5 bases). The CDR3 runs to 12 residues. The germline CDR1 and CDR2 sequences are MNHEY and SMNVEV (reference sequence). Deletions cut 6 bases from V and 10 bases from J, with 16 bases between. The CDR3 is CASSSDSSPQYF. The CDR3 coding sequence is TGTGCCAGCAGCTCCGACAGTTCCCCACAGTACTTC.

The CDR3: CASSSGALNEQFF. Written as DNA, the CDR3 is TGCGCCAGCAGCTCAGGGGCACTCAATGAGCAGTTCTTC. The V and J genes are TRBV5-1 and TRBJ2-1; D perhaps matches TRBD1 (6 bases). The CDR3 totals 13 residues. Germline CDR1 reads SGHRS; CDR2 reads YFSETQ. Trimming took 3 bases from V and 6 from J, leaving 10 bases between them.

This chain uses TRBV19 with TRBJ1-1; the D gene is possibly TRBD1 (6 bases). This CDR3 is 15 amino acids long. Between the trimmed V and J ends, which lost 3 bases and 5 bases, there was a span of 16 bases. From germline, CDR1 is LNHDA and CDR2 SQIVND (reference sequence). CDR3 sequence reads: CASSIGPQGWTEAFF. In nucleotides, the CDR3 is TGTGCCAGTAGTATCGGACCACAGGGTTGGACTGAAGCTTTCTTT.

The CDR3 loop is CASSAKAAGGVNEQFF. CDR3 bases: TGTGCCAGCAGCGCAAAGGCCGCGGGGGGCGTCAATGAGCAGTTCTTC. This rearrangement joins TRBV7-8 to TRBJ2-1; TRBD2 aligns across 8 bases. Germline assignment: CDR1 SGHVS and CDR2 FQNEAQ. V lost 5 bases, J lost 6 bases, and 12 bases stayed unmatched. This CDR3 has 16 amino acids.

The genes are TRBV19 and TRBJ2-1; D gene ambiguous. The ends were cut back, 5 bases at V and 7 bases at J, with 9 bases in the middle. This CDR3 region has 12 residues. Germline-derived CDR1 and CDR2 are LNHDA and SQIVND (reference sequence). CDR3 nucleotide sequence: TGTGCCAGTAGTCTCGCCCAAAATGAGCAGTTCTTC. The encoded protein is CASSLAQNEQFF. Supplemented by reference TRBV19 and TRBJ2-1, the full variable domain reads DGGITQSPKYLFRKEGQNVTLSCEQNLNHDAMYWYRQDPGQGLRLIYYSQIVNDFQKGDIAEGYSVSREKKESFPLTVTSAQKNPTAFYLCASSLAQNEQFFGPGTRLTVL.

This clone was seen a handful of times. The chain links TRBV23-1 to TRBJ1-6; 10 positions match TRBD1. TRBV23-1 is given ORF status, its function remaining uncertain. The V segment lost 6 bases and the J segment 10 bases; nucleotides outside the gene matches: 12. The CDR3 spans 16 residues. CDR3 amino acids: CASSQEAGTGASPLHF. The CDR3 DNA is TGCGCCAGCAGCCAAGAGGCCGGGACAGGGGCCTCACCCCTCCACTTT.